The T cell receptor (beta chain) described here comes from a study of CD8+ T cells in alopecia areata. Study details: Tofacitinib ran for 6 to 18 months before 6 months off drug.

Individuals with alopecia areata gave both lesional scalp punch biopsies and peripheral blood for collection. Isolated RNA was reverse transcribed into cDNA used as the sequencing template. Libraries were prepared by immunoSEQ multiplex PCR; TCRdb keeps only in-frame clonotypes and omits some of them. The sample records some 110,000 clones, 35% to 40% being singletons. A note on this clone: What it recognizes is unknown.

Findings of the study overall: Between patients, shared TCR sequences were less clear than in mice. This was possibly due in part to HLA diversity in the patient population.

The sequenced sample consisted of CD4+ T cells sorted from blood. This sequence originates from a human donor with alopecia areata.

CDR3 sequence: CASSHPGSSYNEQFF. The DNA of the CDR3 is TGCGCCAGCAGCCACCCCGGGAGCTCCTACAATGAGCAGTTCTTC. The rearrangement links TRBV4-1 to TRBJ2-1; weak D call: TRBD2 (6 bases). Deletions cut 3 bases from V and 0 bases from J, with 9 bases between. The CDR3 runs 15 residues. Germline values: CDR1 MGHRA, CDR2 YSYEKL.